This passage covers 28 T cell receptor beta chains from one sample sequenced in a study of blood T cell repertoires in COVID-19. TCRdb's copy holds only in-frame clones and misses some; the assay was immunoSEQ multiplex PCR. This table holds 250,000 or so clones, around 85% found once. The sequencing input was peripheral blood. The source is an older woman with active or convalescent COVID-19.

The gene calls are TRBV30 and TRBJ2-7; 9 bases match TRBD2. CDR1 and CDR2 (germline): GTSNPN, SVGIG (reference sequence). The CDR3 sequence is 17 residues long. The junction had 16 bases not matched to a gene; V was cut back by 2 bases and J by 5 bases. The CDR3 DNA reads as TGTGCCTGGAGTCGGTTCCCAGCGGGGGGCCTTGTAGACGAGCAGTACTTC. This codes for CAWSRFPAGGLVDEQYF.

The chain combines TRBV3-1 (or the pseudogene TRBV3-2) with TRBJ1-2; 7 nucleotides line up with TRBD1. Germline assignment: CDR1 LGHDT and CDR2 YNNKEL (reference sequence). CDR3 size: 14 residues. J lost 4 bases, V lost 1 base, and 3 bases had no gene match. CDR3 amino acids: CASSQVGQPYGYTF. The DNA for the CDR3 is TGTGCCAGCAGCCAAGTGGGACAGCCCTATGGCTACACCTTC.

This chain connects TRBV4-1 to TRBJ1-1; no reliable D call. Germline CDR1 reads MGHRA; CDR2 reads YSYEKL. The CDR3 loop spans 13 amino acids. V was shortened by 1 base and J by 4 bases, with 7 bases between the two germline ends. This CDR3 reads CASSQVFGTEAFF. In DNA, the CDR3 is TGCGCCAGCAGCCAAGTTTTCGGCACTGAAGCTTTCTTT.

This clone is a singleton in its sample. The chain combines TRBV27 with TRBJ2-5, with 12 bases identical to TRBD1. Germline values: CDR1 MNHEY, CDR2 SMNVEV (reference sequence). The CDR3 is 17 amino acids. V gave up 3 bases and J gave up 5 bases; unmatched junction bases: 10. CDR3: CASSFKGTGGYGETQYF. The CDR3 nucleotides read TGTGCCAGCAGTTTTAAAGGGACAGGGGGCTATGGGGAGACCCAGTACTTC.

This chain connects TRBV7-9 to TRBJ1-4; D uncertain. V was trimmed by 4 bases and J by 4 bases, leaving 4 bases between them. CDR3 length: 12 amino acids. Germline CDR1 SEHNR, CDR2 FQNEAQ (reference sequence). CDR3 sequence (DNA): TGTGCCAGCAGCTATTATAATGAAAAACTGTTTTTT. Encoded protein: CASSYYNEKLFF.

CDR3 sequence reads: CASSLDGTSGRRETQYF. The CDR3 region has the DNA TGCGCCAGCAGCTTGGATGGGACTAGCGGGAGGAGGGAGACCCAGTACTTC. V gene TRBV5-1 combines with J gene TRBJ2-5, with 15 bases that match TRBD2. CDR3 size: 17 residues. V lost 0 bases, J lost 5 bases, and 5 bases stayed unmatched. Germline V lookup: CDR1 SGHRS, CDR2 YFSETQ.

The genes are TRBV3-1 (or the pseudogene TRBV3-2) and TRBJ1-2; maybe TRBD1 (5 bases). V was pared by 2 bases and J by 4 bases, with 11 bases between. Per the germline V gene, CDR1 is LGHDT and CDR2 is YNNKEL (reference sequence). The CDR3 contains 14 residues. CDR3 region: CASSQQHRTYGYTF. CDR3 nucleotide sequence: TGTGCCAGCAGCCAACAGCACAGGACCTATGGCTACACCTTC.

CDR3: CASSELGVRTDTQYF. CDR3 DNA sequence: TGTGCCAGCAGTGAGCTAGGCGTACGCACAGATACGCAGTATTTT. This rearrangement joins TRBV6-1 to TRBJ2-3; no firm D call. The germline V gene has CDR1 MNHNS and CDR2 SASEGT. The CDR3 totals 15 residues. V was trimmed by 3 bases and J by 1 base, leaving 11 bases between them.

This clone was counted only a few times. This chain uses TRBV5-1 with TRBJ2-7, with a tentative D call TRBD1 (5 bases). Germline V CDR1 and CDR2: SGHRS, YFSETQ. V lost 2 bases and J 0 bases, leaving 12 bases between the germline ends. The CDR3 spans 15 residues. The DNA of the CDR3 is TGCGCCAGCAGCTTCTTGCCAGGGCGCTCCTACGAGCAGTACTTC. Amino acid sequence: CASSFLPGRSYEQYF.

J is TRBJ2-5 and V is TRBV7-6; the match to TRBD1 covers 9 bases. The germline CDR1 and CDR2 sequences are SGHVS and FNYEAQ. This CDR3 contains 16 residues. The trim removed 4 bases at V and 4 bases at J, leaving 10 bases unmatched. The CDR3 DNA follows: TGTGCCAGCAGCTCCCTACAGGGGGCGCCTGGAGAGACCCAGTACTTC. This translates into CASSSLQGAPGETQYF.

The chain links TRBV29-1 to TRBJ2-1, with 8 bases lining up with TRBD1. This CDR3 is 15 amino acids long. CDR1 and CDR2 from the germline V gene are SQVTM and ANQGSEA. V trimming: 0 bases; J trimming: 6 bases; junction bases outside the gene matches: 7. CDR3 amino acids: CSVEDRGRGPNEQFF. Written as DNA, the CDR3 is TGCAGCGTTGAAGATCGGGGCAGGGGGCCCAATGAGCAGTTCTTC.

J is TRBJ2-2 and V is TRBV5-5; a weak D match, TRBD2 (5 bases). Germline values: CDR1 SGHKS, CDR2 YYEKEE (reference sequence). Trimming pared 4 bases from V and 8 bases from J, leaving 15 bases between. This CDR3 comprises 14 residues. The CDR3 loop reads CASSRANRGGELFF. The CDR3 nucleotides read TGTGCCAGCAGCCGCGCCAATCGGGGTGGGGAGCTGTTTTTT.

CDR3 residues: CASNVGSGTDTQYF. The DNA of the CDR3 is TGTGCCAGCAATGTCGGCAGCGGCACAGATACGCAGTATTTT. The chain combines TRBV2 with TRBJ2-3; unclear D gene. Trimming took off 7 bases at V and 1 base at J, with 12 bases between the two ends. Looked up from germline, CDR1 is SNHLY and CDR2 is FYNNEI. This CDR3 is built from 14 residues.

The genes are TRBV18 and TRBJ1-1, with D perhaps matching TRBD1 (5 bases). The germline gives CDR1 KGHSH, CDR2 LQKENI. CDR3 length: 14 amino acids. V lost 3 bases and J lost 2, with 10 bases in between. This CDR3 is CASSPLDSNTEAFF. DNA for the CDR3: TGTGCCAGCTCACCGCTCGACAGTAACACTGAAGCTTTCTTT.

The CDR3 region has the DNA TGTGCCAGTAACACCGACAGGATAACGAACACTGAAGCTTTCTTT. This codes for CASNTDRITNTEAFF. The genes are TRBV19 and TRBJ1-1, with a tentative D call TRBD1 (6 bases). The CDR3 loop spans 15 amino acids. Germline values: CDR1 LNHDA, CDR2 SQIVND (reference sequence). Trimming pared 7 bases from V and 1 base from J, leaving 16 bases between.

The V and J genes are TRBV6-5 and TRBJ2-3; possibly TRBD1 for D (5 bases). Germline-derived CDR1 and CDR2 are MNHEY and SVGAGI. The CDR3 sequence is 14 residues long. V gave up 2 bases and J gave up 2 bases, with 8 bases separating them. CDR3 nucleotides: TGTGCCAGCAGTTACCTGGACAACACAGATACGCAGTATTTT. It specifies CASSYLDNTDTQYF.

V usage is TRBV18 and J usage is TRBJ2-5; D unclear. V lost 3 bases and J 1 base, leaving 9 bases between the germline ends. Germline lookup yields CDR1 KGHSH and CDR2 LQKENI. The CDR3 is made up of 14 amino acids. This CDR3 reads CASSPAMAQETQYF. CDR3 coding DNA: TGTGCCAGCTCACCTGCCATGGCCCAAGAGACCCAGTACTTC. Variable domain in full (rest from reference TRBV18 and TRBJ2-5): NAGVMQNPRHLVRRRGQEARLRCSPMKGHSHVYWYRQLPEEGLKFMVYLQKENIIDESGMPKERFSAEFPKEGPSILRIQQVVRGDSAAYFCASSPAMAQETQYFGPGTRLLVL.

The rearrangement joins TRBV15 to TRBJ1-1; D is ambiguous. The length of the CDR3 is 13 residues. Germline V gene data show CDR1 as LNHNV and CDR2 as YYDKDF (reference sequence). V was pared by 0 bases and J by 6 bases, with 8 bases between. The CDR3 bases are TGTGCCACCAGCAGAGATGGGCAGGCTGAAGCTTTCTTT. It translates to CATSRDGQAEAFF.

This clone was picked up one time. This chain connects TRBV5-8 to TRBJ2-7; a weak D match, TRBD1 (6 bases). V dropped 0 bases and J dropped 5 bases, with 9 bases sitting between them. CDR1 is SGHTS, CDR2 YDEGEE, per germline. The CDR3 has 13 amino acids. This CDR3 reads CASSLARDNEQYF. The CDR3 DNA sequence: TGTGCCAGCAGCTTGGCCAGGGACAACGAGCAGTACTTC.

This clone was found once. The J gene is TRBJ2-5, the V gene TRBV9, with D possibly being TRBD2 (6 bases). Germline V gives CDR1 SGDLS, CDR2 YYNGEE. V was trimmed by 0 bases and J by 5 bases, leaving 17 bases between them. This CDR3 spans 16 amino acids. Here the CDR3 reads CASSVAGAGWGETQYF. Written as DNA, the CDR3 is TGTGCCAGCAGCGTAGCGGGAGCAGGCTGGGGTGAGACCCAGTACTTC.

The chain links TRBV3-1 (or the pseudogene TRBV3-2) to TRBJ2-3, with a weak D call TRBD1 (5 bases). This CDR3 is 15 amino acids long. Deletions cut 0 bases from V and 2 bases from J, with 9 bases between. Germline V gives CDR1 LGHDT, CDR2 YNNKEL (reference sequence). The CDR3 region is CASSQDTGITDTQYF. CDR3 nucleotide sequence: TGTGCCAGCAGCCAAGATACAGGAATCACAGATACGCAGTATTTT.

The CDR3 region is CASSLGVTPEKPGYTF. CDR3 in DNA: TGCGCCAGCAGCTTGGGTGTGACACCAGAAAAGCCTGGCTACACCTTC. This chain links TRBV5-1 with TRBJ1-2, with D hard to call. CDR1 is SGHRS, CDR2 YFSETQ, per germline. The V and J ends lost 0 bases and 7 bases respectively, with 19 bases between them. The CDR3 totals 16 residues.

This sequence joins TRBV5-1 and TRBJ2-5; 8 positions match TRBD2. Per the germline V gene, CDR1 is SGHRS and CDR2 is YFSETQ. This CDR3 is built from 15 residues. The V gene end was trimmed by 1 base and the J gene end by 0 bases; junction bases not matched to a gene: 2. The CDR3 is CASSLFSGNQETQYF. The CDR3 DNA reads TGCGCCAGCAGCTTGTTTAGCGGGAACCAAGAGACCCAGTACTTC.

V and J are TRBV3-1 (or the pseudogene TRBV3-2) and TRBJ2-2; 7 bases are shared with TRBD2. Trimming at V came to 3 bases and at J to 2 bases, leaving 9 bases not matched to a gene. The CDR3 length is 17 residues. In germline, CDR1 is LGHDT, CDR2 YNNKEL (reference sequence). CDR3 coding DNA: TGTGCCAGCAGCCAGGTCACAGCGGGGCGAAACACCGGGGAGCTGTTTTTT. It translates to CASSQVTAGRNTGELFF.

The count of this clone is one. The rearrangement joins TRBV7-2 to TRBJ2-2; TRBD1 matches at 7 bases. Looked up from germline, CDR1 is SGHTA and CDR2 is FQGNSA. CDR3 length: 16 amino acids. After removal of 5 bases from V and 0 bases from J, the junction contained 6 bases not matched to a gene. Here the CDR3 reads CASSHRQGPNTGELFF. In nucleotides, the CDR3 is TGTGCCAGCAGCCACAGACAGGGCCCGAACACCGGGGAGCTGTTTTTT.

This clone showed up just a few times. The CDR3 DNA follows: TGCGCCAGCAGCGGCCTGGGAACTAGCGGGAGAAGCGGGAGCTCCTACAATGAGCAGTTCTTC. Its translation: CASSGLGTSGRSGSSYNEQFF. J is TRBJ2-1 and V is TRBV5-1; 11 bases match TRBD2. V was pared by 4 bases and J by 0 bases, with 18 bases of the junction left unmatched. The CDR3 is made up of 21 amino acids. The germline gives CDR1 SGHRS, CDR2 YFSETQ.

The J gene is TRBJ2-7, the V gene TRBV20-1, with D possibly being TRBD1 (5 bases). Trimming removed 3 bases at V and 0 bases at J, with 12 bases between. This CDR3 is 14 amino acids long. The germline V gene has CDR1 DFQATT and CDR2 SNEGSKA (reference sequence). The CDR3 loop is CSASLTGSSYEQYF. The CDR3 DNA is TGCAGTGCTAGTCTTACAGGTAGCTCCTACGAGCAGTACTTC.

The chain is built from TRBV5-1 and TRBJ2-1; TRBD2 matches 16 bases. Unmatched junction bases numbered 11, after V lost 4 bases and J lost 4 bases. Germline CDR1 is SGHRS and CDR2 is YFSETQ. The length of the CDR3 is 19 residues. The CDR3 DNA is TGCGCCAGCAGCGCCACCCCGGGACTAGCGGGAGGGTTGTACAATGAGCAGTTCTTC. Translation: CASSATPGLAGGLYNEQFF.